The clone carrying this TCR beta chain has at least ten counts. TCR beta CDR3 region amplification was performed from RNA transcripts. HTBI primers were the set used in a first-round RT-PCR of the TCR CDR3. A single record per CDR3 protein comes from TCRdb applying MiXCR to the multiplex PCR reads. This table has roughly 740,000 distinct CDR3 sequences, about 15% appearing once. Each patient was aged 18 to 65 and had newly diagnosed hyperthyroidism of under 2 months' duration. Any patient presenting with uncontrolled infection, other autoimmune disease, pregnancy or lactation was left out. Germline-derived CDR1 and CDR2 are ENHRY and SYGVKD. V shed 2 bases and J shed 6 bases, with 7 bases lying between them. The CDR3 length is 12 residues. These data belong to a study of T cells in Graves' hyperthyroidism and ophthalmopathy. Whole-study context: Peripheral blood draws took place at initial diagnosis, ahead of any treatment.

The TCR sequence derives from a man between 18 and 29 years old with Graves' hyperthyroidism. The sample comprised blood. The rearrangement uses TRBV10-3 and TRBJ2-5, with D unclear. CDR3 DNA: TGTGCCATCAGTGAGAGCTTAAAGACCCAGTACTTC. This encodes CAISESLKTQYF.